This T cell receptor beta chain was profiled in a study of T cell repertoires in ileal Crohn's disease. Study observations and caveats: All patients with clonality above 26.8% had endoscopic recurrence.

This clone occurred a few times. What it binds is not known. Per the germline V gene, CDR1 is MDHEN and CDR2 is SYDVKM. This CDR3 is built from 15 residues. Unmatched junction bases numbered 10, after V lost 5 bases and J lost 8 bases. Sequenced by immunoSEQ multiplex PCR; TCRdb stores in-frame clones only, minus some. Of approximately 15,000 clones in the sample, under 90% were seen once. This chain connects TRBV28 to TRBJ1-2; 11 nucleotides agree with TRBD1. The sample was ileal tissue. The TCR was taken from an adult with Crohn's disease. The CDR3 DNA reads TGTGCCAGCAGTCGGACAGGGGGCACGGTGAGGGGCTACACCTTC. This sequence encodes CASSRTGGTVRGYTF.